Following are 20 T cell receptor delta chains from one sample sequenced in a study of Vδ1+ human thymocytes. These TCRs are of unknown antigen specificity. Sequences come from RNA converted to cDNA by reverse transcription. Multiplex PCR used pooled V-gene forward primers and a constant-region reverse primer to amplify CDR3s. TCRdb fed the multiplex PCR reads to CATT. Among about 53,000 delta-chain clones, roughly 15% were seen once, and the ten largest hold about 0.4%. Notes on the study in general: In the thymus, TRG and TRD repertoires looked highly polyclonal with Gaussian CDR3 lengths.

The specimen sequenced was Vdelta1+ gamma-delta thymocytes from the thymus. Subset given: FACS-sorted CD3+ TCRalphabeta- TCRVdelta1+ TCRVdelta2- thymocytes. These receptors came from a girl less than two years old who had congenital heart surgery.

This clone was recorded a few times. The J gene is TRDJ1, the V gene TRDV1, with D tentatively TRDD3 (6 bases). CDR3 length: 23 residues. Germline V gene sequence: CDR1 TSWWSYY, CDR2 QGS. Trimming pared 3 bases from V and 0 bases from J, leaving 35 bases between. Here the CDR3 reads CALGDLYPLVLGSDGSYTDKLIF. The CDR3 DNA sequence: TGTGCTCTTGGGGACCTATACCCCCTCGTACTGGGATCGGATGGTTCGTACACCGATAAACTCATCTTT.

This clone has a handful of counts. The V and J genes are TRDV1 and TRDJ1, with 10 bases that match TRDD3. The V segment lost 0 bases and the J segment 0 bases; nucleotides outside the gene matches: 10. The CDR3 extends over 19 amino acids. The germline gives CDR1 TSWWSYY, CDR2 QGS. The CDR3 DNA reads as TGTGCTCTTGGGGAACTCGCCTGGGGGATAGTGGAGTACACCGATAAACTCATCTTT. Protein sequence: CALGELAWGIVEYTDKLIF.

This clone was observed a handful of times. This chain links TRDV1 with TRDJ1; 10 nucleotides match TRDD3. V lost 5 bases to trimming and J lost 7 bases; unmatched junction nucleotides: 19. The CDR3 extends over 18 amino acids. Germline CDR1 TSWWSYY, CDR2 QGS. The CDR3 sequence is CALGTEITGGFRNAKLIF. In nucleotides, the CDR3 is TGTGCTCTTGGGACCGAAATAACTGGGGGATTCCGAAACGCTAAACTCATCTTT.

This rearrangement joins TRDV1 to TRDJ1, with D tentatively TRDD2 (8 bases). The CDR3 length is 24 residues. V lost 1 base, J lost 0 bases, and 36 bases lay in between. The germline V gene encodes CDR1 TSWWSYY and CDR2 QGS. CDR3 region: CALGERGFLRYKGDLYTYTDKLIF. In DNA form, the CDR3 reads TGTGCTCTTGGGGAACGGGGCTTCCTACGATATAAGGGGGATCTATATACGTACACCGATAAACTCATCTTT.

About this clone itself: This may arise from a read error, as a much more abundant clone is one base away. The gene calls are TRDV2 and TRDJ2; 10 bases are shared with TRDD3. The last part of the DNA fits TRDJ1 better; the J call may be wrong. The V gene's germline CDR1 is GEAIGNYY and CDR2 EKD. This CDR3 is built from 16 residues. CDR3 DNA sequence: TGTGCCTGTGACTCGGGGGATACGCACTCGGTCGCACAACTCATCTTT. It is translated as CACDSGDTHSVAQLIF.

This clone was seen a few times. The germline gene is not matched at one end of the junction; a read error may be the cause. V and J are TRDV1 and TRDJ1, with D possibly TRDD3 on 6 matching bases. CDR1 and CDR2 (germline): TSWWSYY, QGS. This CDR3 is built from 17 residues. The CDR3 loop reads CAPGELLRPGLTDKLIF. CDR3 sequence (DNA): TGTGCTCCTGGGGAACTCCTAAGACCGGGGCTCACCGATAAACTCATCTTT.

This clone is classed as medium-sized. The chain is built from TRAV29/DV5 and TRDJ1, with D tentatively TRDD3 (5 bases). Between the trimmed V and J ends, which lost 0 bases and 4 bases, there was a span of 37 bases. The CDR3 sequence is 22 residues long. CDR1 and CDR2 from the germline V gene are NSMFDY and ISSIKDK. CDR3 bases: TGTGCAGCAAGCGCGGACGTCTCCAAACTGTGGTCCGGGAGGATAATCATCGATAAACTCATCTTT. Translating gives CAASADVSKLWSGRIIIDKLIF. The variable domain in full, completed from reference TRAV29/DV5 and TRDJ1, reads DQQVKQNSPSLSVQEGRISILNCDYTNSMFDYFLWYKKYPAEGPTFLISISSIKDKNEDGRFTVFLNKSAKHLSLHIVPSQPGDSAVYFCAASADVSKLWSGRIIIDKLIFGKGTRVTVEP.

V and J are TRDV1 and TRDJ1; D tentatively fits TRDD2 or TRDD3 (5 bases each). Trimming pared 1 base from V and 1 base from J, leaving 37 bases between. CDR1 TSWWSYY and CDR2 QGS come from the germline V gene. The CDR3 sequence is 24 residues long. This CDR3 reads CALGEPPEDNSKEPTGPRTDKLIF. In DNA, the CDR3 is TGTGCTCTTGGGGAACCGCCCGAGGATAATTCCAAAGAGCCTACTGGTCCCCGCACCGATAAACTCATCTTT.

This clone was detected only a few times. In the same sample, other DNA sequences code for this CDR3. This sequence joins TRDV1 and TRDJ1; D unclear. From germline, CDR1 is TSWWSYY and CDR2 QGS. This CDR3 spans 13 amino acids. Trimming cost V 4 bases and J 0 bases, with 6 bases left between them. The CDR3 spells CALGGPYTDKLIF. Here the CDR3 DNA reads TGTGCTCTTGGGGGCCCGTACACCGATAAACTCATCTTT.

This clone occurred many times. The gene calls are TRDV2 and TRDJ1; perhaps TRDD1 as D (5 bases). The germline V and J ends were trimmed by 6 bases and 7 bases, with 20 bases remaining between them. CDR1 and CDR2 from the germline V gene are GEAIGNYY and EKD. The CDR3 spans 14 residues. The CDR3 reads CACMPREIIGKLIF. CDR3 nucleotide sequence: TGTGCCTGTATGCCGCGCGAAATCATTGGTAAACTCATCTTT.

V usage is TRDV1 and J usage is TRDJ1, with D unresolved. The CDR3 is 16 amino acids. V lost 4 bases, J lost 0 bases, and 15 bases lay in between. Germline V lookup: CDR1 TSWWSYY, CDR2 QGS. The CDR3: CALGVSLNLDTDKLIF. The CDR3 nucleotides are TGTGCTCTTGGGGTTTCCCTGAACCTAGACACCGATAAACTCATCTTT.

This clone was found a few times. The J gene is TRDJ1, the V gene TRDV1; D may be TRDD3 (5 bases). The CDR3 consists of 15 residues. Trimming cost V 4 bases and J 5 bases, with 17 bases left between them. In germline, CDR1 is TSWWSYY, CDR2 QGS. The CDR3 sequence: CALGGLVIPLDKLIF. The DNA for the CDR3 is TGTGCTCTTGGGGGCCTGGTGATACCCCTGGATAAACTCATCTTT.

The sample holds one count of this clone. The chain is built from TRDV1 and TRDJ1, with D possibly TRDD3 on 6 matching bases. Germline CDR1 and CDR2: TSWWSYY and QGS. Trimming left V 2 bases short and J 6 bases short, with 22 bases between. The CDR3 consists of 17 residues. CDR3 sequence reads: CALGERSGFDWAYKLIF. The CDR3 DNA sequence: TGTGCTCTTGGGGAAAGGAGTGGCTTCGACTGGGCGTATAAACTCATCTTT.

By sample share, this clone is medium-sized. The chain links TRDV2 to TRDJ1; TRDD3 matches at 10 bases. From germline, CDR1 is GEAIGNYY and CDR2 EKD. Trimming cost V 1 base and J 0 bases; bases outside gene matches: 10. This CDR3 region has 18 residues. The CDR3 region has the DNA TGTGCCTGTGACACTCCAAGATCTGGGGGATATTACACCGATAAACTCATCTTT. Its translation: CACDTPRSGGYYTDKLIF.

This clone was detected only a few times. The gene calls are TRDV1 and TRDJ1; 13 bases agree with TRDD3. V lost 4 bases to trimming and J lost 7 bases; unmatched junction nucleotides: 6. There are 15 residues in the CDR3. Germline lookup yields CDR1 TSWWSYY and CDR2 QGS. The CDR3 nucleotides are TGTGCTCTTGGGGTACATACTGGGGGATACGGTAAACTCATCTTT. It translates to CALGVHTGGYGKLIF.

This rearrangement joins TRDV1 to TRDJ1; D tentatively reads TRDD2 or TRDD3 (7 bases each). Trimming removed 1 base at V and 0 bases at J, with 42 bases between. CDR1 is TSWWSYY and CDR2 is QGS in the germline V gene. This CDR3 has 26 amino acids. The CDR3 is CALGERRNNVGLPRGDALAYTDKLIF. As DNA, the CDR3 is TGTGCTCTTGGGGAACGTAGGAACAATGTCGGCCTTCCTCGGGGGGATGCATTGGCGTACACCGATAAACTCATCTTT.

This clone showed up just a few times. The rearrangement joins TRDV1 to TRDJ1, with 11 bases identical to TRDD3. With 0 bases clipped from V and 0 bases from J, the junction kept 9 bases outside the gene matches. Germline CDR1 TSWWSYY, CDR2 QGS. The CDR3 sequence is 19 residues long. CDR3 in amino acids: CALGELALLGDMNTDKLIF. Here the CDR3 DNA reads TGTGCTCTTGGGGAACTTGCCCTACTGGGGGATATGAACACCGATAAACTCATCTTT.

V usage is TRDV1 and J usage is TRDJ1, with TRDD3 matching over 7 bases. The CDR3 is made up of 21 amino acids. Germline V gives CDR1 TSWWSYY, CDR2 QGS. V was pared by 0 bases and J by 0 bases, with 19 bases of the junction left unmatched. The CDR3 sequence: CALGELSFRRPWGPYTDKLIF. DNA of the CDR3: TGTGCTCTTGGGGAACTATCTTTCCGGCGTCCCTGGGGGCCGTACACCGATAAACTCATCTTT.

The gene calls are TRDV1 and TRDJ1; 13 positions match TRDD3. Germline V gene lookup returns CDR1 TSWWSYY and CDR2 QGS. V dropped 1 base and J dropped 0; count of bases not matched to a gene: 26. The CDR3 is 25 residues long. The CDR3 coding sequence is TGTGCTCTTGGGGAACCCCAAATGCCTTCCAACTTGTTACTGGGGGATACGGGCCACACCGATAAACTCATCTTT. Amino acid sequence: CALGEPQMPSNLLLGDTGHTDKLIF.

The rearrangement uses TRDV1 and TRDJ1; a weak D match, TRDD3 (7 bases). The CDR3 totals 18 residues. The V end lost 0 bases, the J end lost 0 bases, and 17 bases lay between the germline ends. Looked up from germline, CDR1 is TSWWSYY and CDR2 is QGS. The DNA of the CDR3 is TGTGCTCTTGGGGAACTTCCTACCCTGGGGGGCCACACCGATAAACTCATCTTT. This gives the protein CALGELPTLGGHTDKLIF.